These 13 T cell receptor beta chains came from one sample sequenced in a study of beta chain features in type 1 diabetes. These receptors' antigens are unknown. Points from the study as a whole: Moderate yet significant TCRB CDR3 shortening was seen in Type 1 diabetes patients in all four CD4+ subsets.

All of the isolated RNA was reverse transcribed, so expressed TCRB transcripts were sequenced. This table comes from immunoSEQ multiplex PCR, and its TCRdb copy is limited to in-frame clones, with some not included. The repertoire holds a few hundred thousand clones, with 15% to 20% as singletons. Sequencing input: naive CD4+ T cells from blood. These TCRs come from a man aged 30-40 years with type 1 diabetes.

This clone was detected a few times. This sequence joins TRBV10-3 and TRBJ1-1; 10 positions match TRBD1. Per the germline V gene, CDR1 is ENHRY and CDR2 is SYGVKD. Trimming took 7 bases from V and 5 from J; bases not matched to a gene: 13. The CDR3 loop spans 16 amino acids. The CDR3 bases are TGTGCCATCAATGACCTTCCCGGGACAGGGGATACTGAAGCTTTCTTT. This codes for CAINDLPGTGDTEAFF.

This clone was detected a few times. The chain links TRBV21-1 to TRBJ2-5; TRBD2 is taken as the D call from the table, unchecked against the DNA. TRBV21-1 counts as a pseudogene. The CDR3 is 16 amino acids. As DNA, the CDR3 is TGTGCCAGCAGCTTTCAAAGCCCTCCGGGGTCGGAGACCCAGTACTTC. This sequence encodes CASSFQSPPGSETQYF.

V and J are TRBV7-2 and TRBJ2-1, with a tentative D call TRBD2 (6 bases). CDR1 is SGHTA, CDR2 FQGNSA, per germline. V shed 9 bases and J shed 9 bases, with 21 bases lying between them. The CDR3 loop spans 14 amino acids. CDR3 sequence: CASGGTQGYGEQFF. The CDR3 coding sequence is TGTGCCAGTGGAGGGACTCAGGGCTACGGTGAGCAGTTCTTC.

This chain joins TRBV11-2 and TRBJ2-4, with 7 bases lining up with TRBD2. This CDR3 is 13 amino acids long. CDR1 SGHAT and CDR2 FQNNGV come from the germline V gene. Trimming at V came to 0 bases and at J to 10 bases, leaving 3 bases not matched to a gene. This chain's CDR3 is CASSLDREGIQYF. In nucleotides, the CDR3 is TGTGCCAGCAGCTTAGACAGGGAGGGTATTCAGTACTTC.

The chain combines TRBV5-1 with TRBJ2-1; D remains ambiguous. CDR3 length: 13 residues. Germline V gene sequence: CDR1 SGHRS, CDR2 YFSETQ. V gave up 0 bases and J gave up 6 bases, with 7 bases separating them. The CDR3 sequence is CASSLATSNEQFF. DNA for the CDR3: TGCGCCAGCAGCTTGGCCACCAGCAATGAGCAGTTCTTC.

The V call is TRBV28, the J call TRBJ2-7, with 7 bases identical to TRBD2. CDR3 size: 15 residues. With V trimmed by 6 bases and J by 1 base, 9 bases remained unmatched. The V gene's germline CDR1 is MDHEN and CDR2 SYDVKM. The CDR3 region is CASSSRAGASYEQYF. The CDR3 nucleotides read TGTGCCAGCAGCTCCAGGGCGGGAGCATCCTACGAGCAGTACTTC. The full variable domain, with the rest looked up from reference TRBV28 and TRBJ2-7, is DVKVTQSSRYLVKRTGEKVFLECVQDMDHENMFWYRQDPGLGLRLIYFSYDVKMKEKGDIPEGYSVSREKKERFSLILESASTNQTSMYLCASSSRAGASYEQYFGPGTRLTVT.

This chain links TRBV29-1 with TRBJ2-1, with 14 bases that match TRBD2. The CDR3 totals 18 residues. CDR1 is SQVTM and CDR2 is ANQGSEA in the germline V gene. Trimming at V came to 8 bases and at J to 0 bases, leaving 12 bases not matched to a gene. The CDR3 loop reads CSSTRRTSGRPSYNEQFF. The CDR3 DNA is TGCAGCTCCACCCGGAGGACTAGCGGGAGGCCCTCCTACAATGAGCAGTTCTTC.

The V and J genes are TRBV4-1 and TRBJ2-3, with no clear D. The CDR3 is 12 residues long. Germline V CDR1 and CDR2: MGHRA, YSYEKL. The V end was cut by 3 bases, the J end by 2 bases, with 3 bases between. CDR3 coding DNA: TGCGCCAGCAGCCACGACACAGATACGCAGTATTTT. Amino acid sequence: CASSHDTDTQYF.

The chain couples TRBV28 to TRBJ2-6; possibly TRBD1 for D (5 bases). V lost 1 base, J lost 3 bases, and 7 bases lay in between. The CDR3 has 15 amino acids. CDR1 MDHEN and CDR2 SYDVKM come from the germline V gene. Here the CDR3 DNA reads TGTGCCAGCAGTTTATTCAGGGATGGGGCCAACGTCCTGACTTTC. This encodes CASSLFRDGANVLTF.

A note on this clone: The sample contains more than one DNA sequence encoding this CDR3. J is TRBJ2-1 and V is TRBV5-6, with D uncertain. Germline assignment: CDR1 SGHDT and CDR2 YYEEEE. The CDR3 extends over 11 amino acids. V lost 0 bases and J lost 7, with 2 bases in between. The CDR3 DNA reads TGTGCCAGCAGCTTGGGAAATGAGCAGTTCTTC. Translated, it gives CASSLGNEQFF.

This clone was detected a few times. The V call is TRBV30, the J call TRBJ2-5, with D perhaps TRBD1 or TRBD2 (5 bases each). Germline V gene lookup returns CDR1 GTSNPN and CDR2 SVGIG (reference sequence). CDR3 length equals 12 residues. V lost 4 bases and J 5 bases, leaving 11 bases between the germline ends. As DNA, the CDR3 is TGTGCCTGGATGATGTGGGGGGAGACCCAGTACTTC. It translates to CAWMMWGETQYF.

This clone was seen a few times. The rearrangement uses TRBV6-5 and TRBJ2-4, with D tentatively TRBD1 or TRBD2 (5 bases each). Germline values: CDR1 MNHEY, CDR2 SVGAGI. The CDR3 is 11 residues long. The ends were cut back, 6 bases at V and 10 bases at J, with 10 bases in the middle. The CDR3 loop is CASRGRSIQYF. CDR3 in DNA: TGTGCCAGCAGGGGACGGTCTATTCAGTACTTC.

This chain uses TRBV7-3 with TRBJ2-3; D uncertain. Germline assignment: CDR1 SGHTA and CDR2 FQGTGA. There are 14 residues in the CDR3. Deletions cut 1 base from V and 4 bases from J, with 9 bases between. In DNA, the CDR3 is TGTGCCAGCAGCTTAAGCCTTGGGTCAGATACGCAGTATTTT. The encoded protein is CASSLSLGSDTQYF. Together with reference TRBV7-3 and TRBJ2-3, the CDR3 gives the full variable domain: GAGVSQTPSNKVTEKGKYVELRCDPISGHTALYWYRQSLGQGPEFLIYFQGTGAADDSGLPNDRFFAVRPEGSVSTLKIQRTERGDSAVYLCASSLSLGSDTQYFGPGTRLTVL.